The 27 T cell receptor beta chains below all came from one sample that was sequenced in a study of blood T cell repertoires in COVID-19. The assay was immunoSEQ multiplex PCR, and TCRdb's table has in-frame clones only and misses some. The sample records some 190,000 clones, over 70% being singletons. Source material: PBMCs or T cells enriched from blood (not recorded which). The receptors come from a man aged 55 to 69 who had been exposed to COVID-19.

This CDR3 reads CSVAAGARSGELFF. The CDR3 DNA is TGCAGCGTTGCGGCGGGAGCGAGATCCGGGGAGCTGTTTTTT. This rearrangement joins TRBV29-1 to TRBJ2-2, with 7 bases fitting TRBD2. CDR1 SQVTM and CDR2 ANQGSEA come from the germline V gene. Germline trimming cut 4 bases from V and 6 bases from J; bases unmatched to any gene: 8. CDR3 length: 14 amino acids.

This clone appeared many times. The genes are TRBV12-3 or TRBV12-4 and TRBJ1-2; 8 bases fit TRBD1. This CDR3 has 13 amino acids. Trimming at V came to 5 bases and at J to 2 bases, leaving 1 base not matched to a gene. In nucleotides, the CDR3 is TGTGCCAGCAGTCGGGACAGGAACTATGGCTACACCTTC. Translating gives CASSRDRNYGYTF.

This chain links TRBV18 with TRBJ1-3; TRBD1 might be the D (6 bases). Germline values: CDR1 KGHSH, CDR2 LQKENI. V was trimmed by 3 bases and J by 2 bases, leaving 14 bases between them. The CDR3 spans 16 residues. CDR3 DNA sequence: TGTGCCAGCTCACCTGTTCAGGGGAGCGCTGGAAACACCATATATTTT. It translates to CASSPVQGSAGNTIYF. Looking up the rest from reference TRBV18 and TRBJ1-3 gives the full variable domain: NAGVMQNPRHLVRRRGQEARLRCSPMKGHSHVYWYRQLPEEGLKFMVYLQKENIIDESGMPKERFSAEFPKEGPSILRIQQVVRGDSAAYFCASSPVQGSAGNTIYFGEGSWLTVV.

The gene calls are TRBV24-1 and TRBJ2-2; 13 bases align to TRBD2. The CDR3 has 17 residues. Germline CDR1 is KGHDR and CDR2 is SFDVKD. With V trimmed by 2 bases and J by 3 bases, 2 bases remained unmatched. CDR3 in amino acids: CATSDSTSGRDTGELFF. In DNA, the CDR3 is TGTGCCACCAGTGATTCTACTAGCGGGAGGGACACCGGGGAGCTGTTTTTT.

The chain joins TRBV18 to TRBJ2-7; 11 positions agree with TRBD2. With 6 bases clipped from V and 1 base from J, the junction kept 2 bases outside the gene matches. The CDR3 runs to 14 residues. Germline-derived CDR1 and CDR2 are KGHSH and LQKENI. The CDR3 spells CASSGTSGSYEQYF. In DNA, the CDR3 is TGTGCCAGCTCCGGGACTAGCGGTTCCTACGAGCAGTACTTC.

This chain connects TRBV7-9 to TRBJ1-4; 12 bases map to TRBD1. CDR1 is SEHNR, CDR2 FQNEAQ, per germline (reference sequence). This CDR3 has 15 residues. With 3 bases clipped from V and 6 bases from J, the junction kept 2 bases outside the gene matches. The CDR3 region is CASSFGTGGDEKLFF. The CDR3 DNA reads TGTGCCAGCAGCTTCGGGACAGGGGGCGATGAAAAACTGTTTTTT. The variable domain in full, completed from reference TRBV7-9 and TRBJ1-4, reads DTGVSQNPRHKITKRGQNVTFRCDPISEHNRLYWYRQTLGQGPEFLTYFQNEAQLEKSRLLSDRFSAERPKGSFSTLEIQRTEQGDSAMYLCASSFGTGGDEKLFFGSGTQLSVL.

This chain joins TRBV19 and TRBJ1-6, with a possible D match to TRBD1 (5 bases). Trimming cost V 9 bases and J 7 bases, with 13 bases left between them. The CDR3 is made up of 13 amino acids. In germline, CDR1 is LNHDA, CDR2 SQIVND (reference sequence). This chain's CDR3 is CASQLSGNSPLHF. As DNA, the CDR3 is TGTGCCAGCCAACTCTCAGGGAATTCACCCCTCCACTTT.

This sequence joins TRBV15 and TRBJ1-3; maybe TRBD1 (6 bases). V was clipped by 3 bases and J by 2 bases, with 11 bases between them. The CDR3 length is 15 residues. The germline V gene has CDR1 LNHNV and CDR2 YYDKDF (reference sequence). This CDR3 is CATSSHRVPGNTIYF. For the CDR3, the DNA is TGTGCCACCAGCAGTCACAGGGTTCCTGGAAACACCATATATTTT.

This sequence joins TRBV5-1 and TRBJ2-7, with TRBD2 identical over 8 bases. With 0 bases clipped from V and 3 bases from J, the junction kept 8 bases outside the gene matches. The CDR3 runs 16 residues. Germline loops: CDR1 SGHRS, CDR2 YFSETQ. In DNA, the CDR3 is TGCGCCAGCAGCTTGGGTGGTAGCGGGGCTCACTACGAGCAGTACTTC. It encodes CASSLGGSGAHYEQYF. The full variable domain, with the rest looked up from reference TRBV5-1 and TRBJ2-7, is KAGVTQTPRYLIKTRGQQVTLSCSPISGHRSVSWYQQTPGQGLQFLFEYFSETQRNKGNFPGRFSGRQFSNSRSEMNVSTLELGDSALYLCASSLGGSGAHYEQYFGPGTRLTVT.

The rearrangement uses TRBV29-1 and TRBJ1-1; TRBD1 aligns across 7 bases. Germline assignment: CDR1 SQVTM and CDR2 ANQGSEA. The CDR3 consists of 16 residues. V gave up 5 bases and J gave up 0 bases; unmatched junction bases: 12. The CDR3 sequence is CSVIRGQRVMNTEAFF. The CDR3 DNA sequence: TGCAGCGTTATTAGGGGACAGAGGGTTATGAACACTGAAGCTTTCTTT.

The chain is built from TRBV19 and TRBJ1-1, with a possible D match to TRBD1 (6 bases). The CDR3 covers 16 residues. Trimming shortened V by 3 bases and J by 1 base, and 15 bases separated the two germline ends. CDR1 LNHDA and CDR2 SQIVND come from the germline V gene (reference sequence). CDR3 DNA: TGTGCCAGTAGTATTCAGGGGACGGCTCAGAACACTGAAGCTTTCTTT. Protein: CASSIQGTAQNTEAFF.

The genes are TRBV2 and TRBJ1-4; the D gene is possibly TRBD1 (6 bases). The germline gives CDR1 SNHLY, CDR2 FYNNEI. Trimming shortened V by 9 bases and J by 8 bases, and 16 bases separated the two germline ends. The CDR3 contains 13 residues. The CDR3 sequence: CASAQGFEEKLFF. The CDR3 DNA reads as TGTGCCAGTGCACAGGGATTCGAGGAAAAACTGTTTTTT.

This sequence joins TRBV30 and TRBJ1-3; D not certain. CDR1 is GTSNPN, CDR2 SVGIG, per germline (reference sequence). There are 16 residues in the CDR3. The V end was cut by 0 bases, the J end by 0 bases, with 12 bases between. CDR3 DNA sequence: TGTGCCTGGAGTGTATGGCGCGCAGGCTCTGGAAACACCATATATTTT. The encoded protein is CAWSVWRAGSGNTIYF.

This clone was observed a handful of times. The chain recombines TRBV18 with TRBJ2-1; 10 bases fit TRBD2. J was trimmed by 4 bases and V by 6 bases; bases with no gene match: 6. CDR3 length: 15 residues. Germline V lookup: CDR1 KGHSH, CDR2 LQKENI. DNA for the CDR3: TGTGCCAGCTCGCTAGCGGGAGTGCGATACAATGAGCAGTTCTTC. This sequence encodes CASSLAGVRYNEQFF.

This clone appeared a single time. This sequence joins TRBV19 and TRBJ2-7, with TRBD1 identical over 7 bases. CDR1 is LNHDA and CDR2 is SQIVND in the germline V gene (reference sequence). The V segment lost 5 bases and the J segment 2 bases; nucleotides outside the gene matches: 9. The CDR3 consists of 15 residues. The CDR3 DNA follows: TGTGCCAGTAGTCGGATCCGGGACAGCGCCTACGAGCAGTACTTC. It is translated as CASSRIRDSAYEQYF.

The CDR3 sequence is CASSQDWTGVYGYTF. Written as DNA, the CDR3 is TGCGCCAGCAGCCAAGACTGGACAGGCGTCTATGGCTACACCTTC. The rearrangement joins TRBV4-3 to TRBJ1-2; 7 nucleotides line up with TRBD1. Germline V gene lookup returns CDR1 LGHNA and CDR2 YSLEER. This CDR3 has 15 amino acids. V gave up 0 bases and J gave up 4 bases; unmatched junction bases: 5.

Turning to this clone: Other DNA sequences in the sample encode the same CDR3. The chain recombines TRBV15 with TRBJ1-3, with TRBD1 matching over 9 bases. Trimming cost V 3 bases and J 1 base; bases outside gene matches: 1. The CDR3 sequence is 15 residues long. Per germline, CDR1 LNHNV and CDR2 YYDKDF (reference sequence). The CDR3 sequence: CATSRDRGSGNTIYF. CDR3 DNA: TGTGCCACCAGCAGGGACAGGGGTTCTGGAAACACCATATATTTT. The full variable domain, completed using reference TRBV15 and TRBJ1-3, is DAMVIQNPRYQVTQFGKPVTLSCSQTLNHNVMYWYQQKSSQAPKLLFHYYDKDFNNEADTPDNFQSRRPNTSFCFLDIRSPGLGDTAMYLCATSRDRGSGNTIYFGEGSWLTVV.

V usage is TRBV24-1 and J usage is TRBJ1-1; D ambiguous. V gave up 3 bases and J gave up 6 bases, with 13 bases separating them. Germline CDR1 KGHDR, CDR2 SFDVKD. The CDR3 has 14 residues. The CDR3 sequence: CATSDNRVYPEAFF. The CDR3 nucleotides are TGTGCCACCAGTGATAACCGGGTGTACCCTGAAGCTTTCTTT.

This chain connects TRBV19 to TRBJ2-6, with 9 bases identical to TRBD2. Trimming cost V 1 base and J 0 bases; bases outside gene matches: 7. This CDR3 is built from 19 residues. Germline CDR1 and CDR2: LNHDA and SQIVND (reference sequence). The CDR3 is CASSIGPGLALSGANVLTF. The CDR3 region has the DNA TGTGCCAGTAGTATAGGGCCGGGACTAGCACTCTCTGGGGCCAACGTCCTGACTTTC.

V is TRBV4-3 and J is TRBJ2-6; the D is unclear. This CDR3 has 17 residues. Germline CDR1 is LGHNA and CDR2 is YSLEER. V was pared by 0 bases and J by 0 bases, with 9 bases between. The CDR3 DNA reads TGCGCCAGCAGCCAAGATCCCCCCATCTCTGGGGCCAACGTCCTGACTTTC. It is translated as CASSQDPPISGANVLTF.

V and J are TRBV10-2 and TRBJ1-2; D ambiguous. This CDR3 is built from 13 residues. Germline V lookup: CDR1 WSHSY, CDR2 SAAADI. Between the trimmed V and J ends, which lost 1 base and 10 bases, there was a span of 13 bases. CDR3 DNA sequence: TGCGCCAGCAGTGAGTATAGCGCTCTAGACTACACCTTC. Protein: CASSEYSALDYTF.

This clone showed up just a few times. The chain carries TRBV9 and TRBJ1-1; D gene unclear. The CDR3 is 13 amino acids. Germline loops: CDR1 SGDLS, CDR2 YYNGEE. The V end was cut by 4 bases, the J end by 5 bases, with 12 bases between. CDR3 loop: CASSSQPRTEAFF. As DNA, the CDR3 is TGTGCCAGCAGCTCACAACCGCGGACTGAAGCTTTCTTT.

This sequence joins TRBV6-5 and TRBJ1-1, with D possibly matching TRBD1 (6 bases). Germline-derived CDR1 and CDR2 are MNHEY and SVGAGI. The CDR3 has 15 amino acids. The germline V and J ends were trimmed by 5 bases and 4 bases, with 17 bases remaining between them. DNA for the CDR3: TGTGCCAGCAGTCACGGAGGACAGTCTTTCACTGAAGCTTTCTTT. The encoded protein is CASSHGGQSFTEAFF.

J is TRBJ2-3 and V is TRBV2; D gene uncertain. Trimming shortened V by 5 bases and J by 4 bases, and 4 bases separated the two germline ends. Germline V gene sequence: CDR1 SNHLY, CDR2 FYNNEI. The CDR3 runs to 11 residues. The CDR3 coding sequence is TGTGCCAGCAGTTTCGCAGATACGCAGTATTTT. Translation: CASSFADTQYF.

V is TRBV19 and J is TRBJ1-1, with 9 bases matching TRBD1. This CDR3 has 17 residues. Germline assignment: CDR1 LNHDA and CDR2 SQIVND (reference sequence). J lost 6 bases, V lost 3 bases, and 14 bases had no gene match. Here the CDR3 DNA reads TGTGCCAGTAGTATTCCTCGCTGGACAGGGGAGATGGCTGAAGCTTTCTTT. The encoded protein is CASSIPRWTGEMAEAFF.

The rearrangement links TRBV25-1 to TRBJ2-7, with a tentative D call TRBD1 (5 bases). Deletions cut 2 bases from V and 5 bases from J, with 13 bases between. In germline, CDR1 is MGHDK, CDR2 SYGVNS. This CDR3 has 14 residues. CDR3: CASSERGRAHEQYF. The CDR3 DNA reads TGTGCCAGCAGTGAAAGGGGCCGGGCCCACGAGCAGTACTTC.

The chain carries TRBV19 and TRBJ2-3, with D possibly matching TRBD2 (6 bases). Trimming left V 3 bases short and J 7 bases short, with 17 bases between. The CDR3 is 15 residues long. Germline CDR1 LNHDA, CDR2 SQIVND (reference sequence). Written as DNA, the CDR3 is TGTGCCAGTAGTATCCAAGCGGGTCCCCCCCATACGCAGTATTTT. The encoded protein is CASSIQAGPPHTQYF. Together with reference TRBV19 and TRBJ2-3, the CDR3 gives the full variable domain: DGGITQSPKYLFRKEGQNVTLSCEQNLNHDAMYWYRQDPGQGLRLIYYSQIVNDFQKGDIAEGYSVSREKKESFPLTVTSAQKNPTAFYLCASSIQAGPPHTQYFGPGTRLTVL.